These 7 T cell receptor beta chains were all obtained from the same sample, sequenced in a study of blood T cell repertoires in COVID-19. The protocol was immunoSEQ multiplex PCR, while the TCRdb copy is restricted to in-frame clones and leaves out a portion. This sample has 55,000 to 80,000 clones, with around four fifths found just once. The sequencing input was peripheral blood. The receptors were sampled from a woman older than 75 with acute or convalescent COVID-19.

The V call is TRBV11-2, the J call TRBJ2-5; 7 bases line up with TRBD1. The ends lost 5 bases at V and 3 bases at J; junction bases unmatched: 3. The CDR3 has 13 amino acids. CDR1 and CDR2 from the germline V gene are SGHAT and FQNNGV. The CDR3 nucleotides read TGTGCCAGCAGCCCCGACAGGGAAGAGACCCAGTACTTC. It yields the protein CASSPDREETQYF.

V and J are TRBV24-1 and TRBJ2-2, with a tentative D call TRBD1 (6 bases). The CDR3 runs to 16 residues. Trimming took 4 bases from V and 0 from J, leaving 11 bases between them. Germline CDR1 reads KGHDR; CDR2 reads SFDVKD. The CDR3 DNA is TGTGCCACCAGTGACCCCAGGGGAACGAACACCGGGGAGCTGTTTTTT. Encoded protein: CATSDPRGTNTGELFF.

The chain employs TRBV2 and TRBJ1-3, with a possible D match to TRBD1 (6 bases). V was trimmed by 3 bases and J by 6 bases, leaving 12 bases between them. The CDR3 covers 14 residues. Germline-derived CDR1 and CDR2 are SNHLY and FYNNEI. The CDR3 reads CASSEGGPVNTIYF. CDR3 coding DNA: TGTGCCAGCAGTGAGGGGGGGCCCGTAAACACCATATATTTT.

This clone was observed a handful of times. Here the CDR3 DNA reads TGTGCCAGCAGCCAAACCTTACAGGGGGTTGGCACTGAAGCTTTCTTT. Translated, it gives CASSQTLQGVGTEAFF. The rearrangement uses TRBV3-1 (or the pseudogene TRBV3-2) and TRBJ1-1, with 8 bases that match TRBD1. This CDR3 spans 16 amino acids. CDR1 is LGHDT and CDR2 is YNNKEL in the germline V gene (reference sequence). J lost 4 bases, V lost 2 bases, and 9 bases had no gene match.

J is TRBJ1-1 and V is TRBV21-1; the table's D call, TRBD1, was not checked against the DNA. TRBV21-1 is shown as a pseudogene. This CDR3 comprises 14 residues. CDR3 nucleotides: TGTGCCAGCAGCAAAGAAAGGGGTTACACTGAAGCTTTCTTT. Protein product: CASSKERGYTEAFF.

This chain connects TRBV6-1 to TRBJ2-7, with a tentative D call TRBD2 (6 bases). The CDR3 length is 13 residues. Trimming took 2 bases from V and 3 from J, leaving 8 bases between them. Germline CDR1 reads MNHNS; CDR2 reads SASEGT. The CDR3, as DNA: TGTGCCAGCAGTGAATTCGGGGGCTACGAGCAGTACTTC. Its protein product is CASSEFGGYEQYF.

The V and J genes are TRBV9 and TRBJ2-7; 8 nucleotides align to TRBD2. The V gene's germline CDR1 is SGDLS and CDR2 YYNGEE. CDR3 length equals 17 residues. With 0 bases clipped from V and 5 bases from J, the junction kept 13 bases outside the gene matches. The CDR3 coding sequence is TGTGCCAGCAGCGTAGGCCCCCAGCGGGAGTTCGTGCACGAGCAGTACTTC. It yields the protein CASSVGPQREFVHEQYF.